What follows are 15 T cell receptor beta chains derived from one specimen sequenced in a study of CXCR3-negative and CXCR3-positive naive CD8 T cells. UMI-labeled TRB cDNA libraries were prepared by 5' RACE. TCRdb reanalyzed the 5' RACE reads, giving one entry per CDR3 protein sequence and no DNA. The sample totals about 56,000 distinct CDR3 sequences. Sequencing used memory CD8+ T cells from blood. The receptors come from a human donor in good health. Some clones in this sample may be carry-over from other donors' samples.

This chain connects TRBV4-2 to TRBJ2-7; the D call of TRBD1 rests on TCRdb alone, since no DNA is present to check it. The germline V gene encodes CDR1 LGHNA and CDR2 YNFKEQ. The CDR3 totals 14 residues. This CDR3 reads CASSQYSGGYEQYF.

V gene TRBV7-3 combines with J gene TRBJ2-1; TCRdb outputs TRBD1, but without DNA this stays unchecked. CDR3 length equals 14 residues. The germline V gene encodes CDR1 SGHTA and CDR2 FQGTGA. The CDR3 reads CASSLSGQGNEQFF.

V usage is TRBV20-1 and J usage is TRBJ1-6. The CDR3 sequence is 15 residues long. The V gene's germline CDR1 is DFQATT and CDR2 SNEGSKA (reference sequence). Here the CDR3 reads CSVVDLSRDSSPLHF.

J is TRBJ2-1 and V is TRBV28; TCRdb's D call, TRBD2, is unchecked because there is no DNA. This CDR3 is 16 amino acids long. Looked up from germline, CDR1 is MDHEN and CDR2 is SYDVKM. The CDR3 protein is CASSSPTSGSYNEQFF. Complete variable domain (other parts from reference TRBV28 and TRBJ2-1): DVKVTQSSRYLVKRTGEKVFLECVQDMDHENMFWYRQDPGLGLRLIYFSYDVKMKEKGDIPEGYSVSREKKERFSLILESASTNQTSMYLCASSSPTSGSYNEQFFGPGTRLTVL.

The chain has TRBV12-3 or TRBV12-4 and TRBJ1-1. This CDR3 has 11 residues. CDR3 region: CASSPPGEAFF.

V usage is TRBV6-2 or TRBV6-3 and J usage is TRBJ2-1. Germline CDR1 MNHEY, CDR2 SVGEGT. This CDR3 is built from 14 residues. The CDR3 region is CASVGDSSYNEQFF.

V gene TRBV24-1 combines with J gene TRBJ2-1; TCRdb's D gene call, TRBD2, goes unchecked for lack of DNA. The CDR3 contains 16 residues. Germline CDR1 and CDR2: KGHDR and SFDVKD. CDR3 residues: CATSDRDCHGVRKQFF.

V and J are TRBV2 and TRBJ1-3. The CDR3 loop spans 13 amino acids. Germline CDR1 SNHLY, CDR2 FYNNEI. The chain's CDR3 is CASSPAGGNTIYF.

The rearrangement joins TRBV7-6 to TRBJ2-7; as DNA is missing, the TRBD1 call by TCRdb cannot be tested. The CDR3 has 17 amino acids. Germline values: CDR1 SGHVS, CDR2 FNYEAQ. Here the CDR3 reads CASSLNPQERGYYEQYF.

The J gene is TRBJ1-4, the V gene TRBV10-3. Germline V CDR1 and CDR2: ENHRY, SYGVKD. The length of the CDR3 is 13 residues. The CDR3: CAIRALSDEKLFF.

The chain recombines TRBV29-1 with TRBJ2-1. The V gene's germline CDR1 is SQVTM and CDR2 ANQGSEA. The CDR3 totals 12 residues. The CDR3 protein is CSGAMSYNEQFF.

The chain employs TRBV28 and TRBJ2-3. There are 15 residues in the CDR3. CDR1 and CDR2 from the germline V gene are MDHEN and SYDVKM. The CDR3 is CASSLRQESTDTQYF.

The chain couples TRBV7-6 to TRBJ2-1; lacking DNA, the TRBD1 call made by TCRdb goes unchecked. Germline CDR1 reads SGHVS; CDR2 reads FNYEAQ. This CDR3 comprises 15 residues. The CDR3 is CASSRGTGSNNEQFF.

This chain joins TRBV28 and TRBJ2-3; the D call from TCRdb, TRBD1, cannot be confirmed without DNA. The germline gives CDR1 MDHEN, CDR2 SYDVKM. This CDR3 region has 14 residues. CDR3 protein: CASSPPGQGNTQYF.

The chain has TRBV6-2 or TRBV6-3 and TRBJ2-3; TCRdb calls TRBD1, which cannot be checked without DNA. This CDR3 is 15 amino acids long. Germline V lookup: CDR1 MNHEY, CDR2 SVGEGT. This chain's CDR3 is CASSYSGGGADTQYF.